This passage covers 29 T cell receptor beta chains from one sample sequenced in a study of CD8 T cells in ankylosing spondylitis. One entry per CDR3 protein results from TCRdb running MiXCR on the 5' RACE reads. The sample has about 150,000 distinct CDR3 sequences, about 7% seen once. Sequenced sample: blood, either unsorted or a sorted T cell fraction (not recorded which). All receptors come from a female donor with ankylosing spondylitis or in good health (not recorded which).

Details on this clonotype: A read error may be the cause here, since a much bigger clone is one base away. This chain joins TRBV6-5 and TRBJ1-6; D unclear. The CDR3 runs to 16 residues. Germline CDR1 reads MNHEY; CDR2 reads SVGAGI. As DNA, the CDR3 is TGTGCCAGCAGTTACTCCTCGGGCTCCTATAATTCACTCCTCCACTTT. Amino acids: CASSYSSGSYNSLLHF.

This clonotype was seen a few times. The V and J genes are TRBV11-2 and TRBJ2-1, with TRBD2 matching over 10 bases. Germline loops: CDR1 SGHAT, CDR2 FQNNGV. The CDR3 has 14 amino acids. The V and J ends lost 5 bases and 6 bases, in that order; junction bases with no gene match: 4. The CDR3 DNA follows: TGTGCCAGCAGCCTAGCGGGGGTTCTCAATGAGCAGTTCTTC. Translation gives CASSLAGVLNEQFF.

The sample holds many counts of this clonotype. This rearrangement joins TRBV6-5 to TRBJ2-2; 10 nucleotides align to TRBD2. Germline CDR1 reads MNHEY; CDR2 reads SVGAGI. This CDR3 has 16 amino acids. Losses at the gene ends were 4 bases for V and 5 bases for J; bases not matched to a gene: 7. CDR3 region: CASSWSGGAGTGELFF. The CDR3 nucleotides read TGTGCCAGCAGTTGGAGCGGGGGGGCTGGAACCGGGGAGCTGTTTTTT.

This clonotype was recorded many times. The CDR3 reads CASSLEGRGSGYTF. The CDR3 coding sequence is TGCGCCAGCAGCTTGGAGGGCCGCGGGAGTGGCTACACCTTC. The chain is built from TRBV5-1 and TRBJ1-2; D is unclear. This CDR3 has 14 amino acids. Germline lookup yields CDR1 SGHRS and CDR2 YFSETQ. V was shortened by 0 bases and J by 7 bases, with 13 bases between the two germline ends.

This clonotype was counted at least ten times. V usage is TRBV9 and J usage is TRBJ2-2, with 8 bases lining up with TRBD1. The V and J ends lost 4 bases and 1 base, in that order; junction bases with no gene match: 3. CDR3 length equals 15 residues. CDR1 is SGDLS, CDR2 YYNGEE, per germline. CDR3 sequence reads: CASSPTGENTGELFF. In nucleotides, the CDR3 is TGTGCCAGCAGCCCGACAGGGGAGAACACCGGGGAGCTGTTTTTT.

In this sample, this clonotype turned up many times. This chain uses TRBV9 with TRBJ1-6; tentatively, D is TRBD1 (6 bases). The CDR3 covers 15 residues. Germline CDR1 SGDLS, CDR2 YYNGEE. Deletions cut 3 bases from V and 6 bases from J, with 13 bases between. CDR3 sequence reads: CASSALDRSNSPLHF. CDR3 nucleotides: TGTGCCAGCAGCGCCCTGGACAGAAGTAATTCACCCCTCCACTTT. Using reference TRBV9 and TRBJ1-6 for the parts outside the CDR3, the full variable domain is DSGVTQTPKHLITATGQRVTLRCSPRSGDLSVYWYQQSLDQGLQFLIQYYNGEERAKGNILERFSAQQFPDLHSELNLSSLELGDSALYFCASSALDRSNSPLHFGNGTRLTVT.

This clonotype has ten or more counts. This chain links TRBV12-3 or TRBV12-4 with TRBJ1-3, with unresolved D. The CDR3 is 15 amino acids. Trimming left V 2 bases short and J 0 bases short, with 8 bases between. This chain's CDR3 is CASSLSSNSGNTIYF. The CDR3 coding sequence is TGTGCCAGCAGTTTAAGTTCCAACTCTGGAAACACCATATATTTT.

This clonotype was recorded many times. The chain links TRBV6-5 to TRBJ2-1; weak D call: TRBD2 (6 bases). The CDR3 length is 14 residues. The ends were cut back, 0 bases at V and 6 bases at J, with 9 bases in the middle. Looked up from germline, CDR1 is MNHEY and CDR2 is SVGAGI. Here the CDR3 reads CASSYSTGANEQFF. The CDR3 nucleotides are TGTGCCAGCAGTTACTCGACGGGAGCCAATGAGCAGTTCTTC.

V and J are TRBV12-2 and TRBJ1-5; the D call in the table, TRBD1, was not verified against the DNA. TRBV12-2 is a listed pseudogene. The CDR3 has 18 residues. CDR3 DNA: TGTGCAAGTCGCTTTGGCGATGGGGGGGAACCAGGGAATCAGCCCCAGCATTTT. It is translated as CASRFGDGGEPGNQPQHF.

This clonotype has at least ten counts. The chain uses TRBV2 and TRBJ2-1; D may correspond to TRBD1 or TRBD2 (7 bases each). CDR1 is SNHLY and CDR2 is FYNNEI in the germline V gene. This CDR3 comprises 13 residues. V dropped 1 base and J dropped 14 bases, with 15 bases sitting between them. The chain's CDR3 is CASSEEGAGVKFF. CDR3 coding DNA: TGTGCCAGCAGTGAAGAGGGGGCGGGGGTAAAGTTCTTC.

This clonotype was found many times. The chain has TRBV7-9 and TRBJ2-7; D gene unclear. The CDR3 totals 14 residues. Germline V lookup: CDR1 SEHNR, CDR2 FQNEAQ (reference sequence). V lost 4 bases, J lost 2 bases, and 12 bases lay in between. CDR3 residues: CASSSRDIPYEQYF. CDR3 coding DNA: TGTGCCAGCAGCTCAAGAGACATCCCCTACGAGCAGTACTTC.

The sample holds a few counts of this clonotype. This chain joins TRBV6-5 and TRBJ2-1; D perhaps matches TRBD1 (6 bases). V lost 2 bases and J lost 4, with 9 bases in between. This CDR3 contains 14 residues. Per the germline V gene, CDR1 is MNHEY and CDR2 is SVGAGI. CDR3 nucleotide sequence: TGTGCCAGCAGTTACCTCGGACAGTACAATGAGCAGTTCTTC. It codes for CASSYLGQYNEQFF.

The rearrangement links TRBV9 to TRBJ2-3; a weak D match, TRBD1 (5 bases). Germline loops: CDR1 SGDLS, CDR2 YYNGEE. The CDR3 covers 15 residues. V was pared by 3 bases and J by 9 bases, with 20 bases between. For the CDR3, the DNA is TGTGCCAGCAGCGCGACTTCGGGCCCACAGGCGACGCAGTATTTT. It yields the protein CASSATSGPQATQYF.

This clonotype has ten or more counts. The chain combines TRBV12-3 or TRBV12-4 with TRBJ1-1; D uncertain. V lost 6 bases to trimming and J lost 2 bases, with 16 bases between them. The CDR3 has 15 amino acids. The CDR3 sequence: CASSPVWEPNTEAFF. CDR3 nucleotide sequence: TGTGCCAGCAGCCCTGTTTGGGAACCAAACACTGAAGCTTTCTTT.

This clonotype was seen at least ten times. The chain employs TRBV29-1 and TRBJ1-1, with D maybe TRBD1 (5 bases). Germline V lookup: CDR1 SQVTM, CDR2 ANQGSEA. CDR3 length equals 12 residues. V gave up 6 bases and J gave up 9 bases, with 17 bases separating them. The CDR3 loop reads CSVAQDSRKAFF. The CDR3 coding sequence is TGCAGCGTGGCACAGGATTCGAGGAAAGCTTTCTTT.

The chain employs TRBV20-1 and TRBJ2-1, with TRBD1 matching over 9 bases. The CDR3 is made up of 13 amino acids. The germline V gene encodes CDR1 DFQATT and CDR2 SNEGSKA (reference sequence). J lost 7 bases, V lost 3 bases, and 4 bases had no gene match. DNA for the CDR3: TGCAGTGCTAGTTGGGACAGGGTTAATGAGCAGTTCTTC. It codes for CSASWDRVNEQFF.

This clonotype was seen at least ten times. J is TRBJ2-3 and V is TRBV5-1; D may match TRBD1 or TRBD2 (5 bases each). V dropped 0 bases and J dropped 4 bases, with 15 bases sitting between them. This CDR3 is 16 amino acids long. Germline CDR1 reads SGHRS; CDR2 reads YFSETQ. This chain's CDR3 is CASSLGTAGAADTQYF. The CDR3 nucleotides are TGCGCCAGCAGCTTGGGGACTGCCGGGGCCGCAGATACGCAGTATTTT.

This clonotype was detected many times. The chain joins TRBV6-5 to TRBJ2-3, with 11 bases lining up with TRBD1. Germline loops: CDR1 MNHEY, CDR2 SVGAGI. V trimming: 4 bases; J trimming: 4 bases; junction bases outside the gene matches: 4. The CDR3 extends over 15 amino acids. CDR3: CASSSGTGGPDTQYF. CDR3 sequence (DNA): TGTGCCAGCAGTTCCGGGACAGGGGGGCCAGATACGCAGTATTTT.

This clonotype showed up many times. J is TRBJ2-7 and V is TRBV5-1; perhaps D is TRBD1 or TRBD2 (5 bases each). The germline V gene has CDR1 SGHRS and CDR2 YFSETQ. The CDR3 has 13 residues. Trimming took 4 bases from V and 2 from J, leaving 10 bases between them. Written as DNA, the CDR3 is TGCGCCAGCAGCCGGGACGGCCCCTACGAGCAGTACTTC. It specifies CASSRDGPYEQYF.

The V gene is TRBV6-1, the J gene TRBJ1-6; D unclear. Trimming took off 1 base at V and 6 bases at J, with 10 bases between the two ends. This CDR3 spans 15 amino acids. Germline V gene lookup returns CDR1 MNHNS and CDR2 SASEGT. CDR3 protein: CASSEDGDRNSPLHF. CDR3 nucleotides: TGTGCCAGCAGTGAAGACGGGGATCGTAATTCACCCCTCCACTTT.

This clonotype was observed many times. J is TRBJ1-4 and V is TRBV6-6; D gene uncertain. CDR3 length: 13 residues. CDR1 and CDR2 from the germline V gene are MNHNY and SVGAGI (reference sequence). Trimming removed 2 bases at V and 8 bases at J, with 9 bases between. CDR3 DNA: TGTGCCAGCAGTTACGCCTCGGGGGAAAAACTGTTTTTT. The encoded protein is CASSYASGEKLFF.

This clonotype appeared many times. The V call is TRBV7-9, the J call TRBJ2-7, with D perhaps TRBD2 (5 bases). The germline V gene has CDR1 SEHNR and CDR2 FQNEAQ (reference sequence). The CDR3 is 14 amino acids. V shed 4 bases and J shed 5 bases, with 15 bases lying between them. CDR3 protein: CASSYVTGVHEQYF. CDR3 coding DNA: TGTGCCAGCAGCTATGTAACCGGGGTCCACGAGCAGTACTTC.

This clonotype was counted only a few times. The rearrangement uses TRBV7-2 and TRBJ2-3; a weak D match, TRBD2 (6 bases). This CDR3 comprises 15 residues. The germline V gene encodes CDR1 SGHTA and CDR2 FQGNSA. V was cut by 3 bases and J by 4 bases, with 14 bases left in between. The CDR3 DNA reads TGTGCCAGCAGCTTTGGAGGTGGGGGGTCAGATACGCAGTATTTT. Protein product: CASSFGGGGSDTQYF.

The sample holds a few counts of this clonotype. The V call is TRBV4-3, the J call TRBJ2-3; no reliable D call. The V end was cut by 8 bases, the J end by 2 bases, with 11 bases between. The CDR3 has 13 residues. The germline V gene encodes CDR1 LGHNA and CDR2 YSLEER. CDR3 bases: TGCGCCAGCCGAGGATTAGCCACAGATACGCAGTATTTT. Residues: CASRGLATDTQYF.

This chain joins TRBV4-1 and TRBJ1-5, with 9 bases identical to TRBD1. V dropped 1 base and J dropped 4; count of bases not matched to a gene: 5. Germline values: CDR1 MGHRA, CDR2 YSYEKL. The CDR3 loop spans 16 amino acids. In nucleotides, the CDR3 is TGCGCCAGCAGCCAAGTAGCACAGGGGGCGAATCAGCCCCAGCATTTT. Its translation is CASSQVAQGANQPQHF.

This clonotype was seen a handful of times. The chain has TRBV27 and TRBJ2-1; D is unclear. This CDR3 contains 17 residues. Germline-derived CDR1 and CDR2 are MNHEY and SMNVEV (reference sequence). Trimming shortened V by 1 base and J by 3 bases, and 16 bases separated the two germline ends. Here the CDR3 DNA reads TGTGCCAGCAGTTTATTTTGGGCGGCGAGGAGCTACAATGAGCAGTTCTTC. Residues: CASSLFWAARSYNEQFF.

This clonotype was seen ten or more times. The chain links TRBV20-1 to TRBJ1-5, with TRBD1 as a possible D gene (6 bases). Trimming shortened V by 3 bases and J by 6 bases, and 9 bases separated the two germline ends. The germline CDR1 and CDR2 sequences are DFQATT and SNEGSKA (reference sequence). The CDR3 is made up of 12 amino acids. The CDR3 bases are TGCAGTGCTAGTACAGGGAGTCAGCCCCAGCATTTT. Amino acids: CSASTGSQPQHF.

This clonotype was seen many times. The chain recombines TRBV30 with TRBJ2-1; D tentatively reads TRBD1 or TRBD2 (6 bases each). V was shortened by 3 bases and J by 5 bases, with 11 bases between the two germline ends. Per the germline V gene, CDR1 is GTSNPN and CDR2 is SVGIG (reference sequence). There are 13 residues in the CDR3. This CDR3 is CAWSVRGDNEQFF. As DNA, the CDR3 is TGTGCCTGGAGCGTAAGGGGGGACAATGAGCAGTTCTTC.

This clonotype was detected many times. This sequence joins TRBV27 and TRBJ2-2; 8 bases align to TRBD1. The CDR3 is 15 amino acids. The V segment lost 2 bases and the J segment 6 bases; nucleotides outside the gene matches: 5. In germline, CDR1 is MNHEY, CDR2 SMNVEV (reference sequence). CDR3 loop: CASSLTGGLPGELFF. The CDR3 DNA is TGTGCCAGCAGTTTAACAGGGGGACTCCCCGGGGAGCTGTTTTTT.